This TCR beta chain was documented in a study of cytomegalovirus exposure and HLA in healthy donors. The CDR3 totals 14 residues. V lost 4 bases, J lost 1 base, and 11 bases lay in between. CDR1 and CDR2 (germline): SGHRS, YFSETQ. The PCR was carried out with 60 Vbeta primers and 13 Jbeta primers. Data came from immunoSEQ multiplex PCR; TCRdb stores just in-frame clones and leaves some out. The sample carries 100,000 or so clones, 9.5% to 15% recorded once. The receptor's source is a man aged 40-49 years in good health and CMV-seropositive. Sequencing used PBMCs. The V call is TRBV5-1, the J call TRBJ1-1; no firm D call. This chain's CDR3 is CASSEQAWNTEAFF. DNA for the CDR3: TGCGCCAGCAGCGAGCAGGCCTGGAACACTGAAGCTTTCTTT.